Shown below are 3 T cell receptor beta chains from a single sample sequenced in a study of Siglec-9 on CD8 T cells in melanoma. Here immunoSEQ multiplex PCR was the method, and the copy in TCRdb shows in-frame clones only, minus some. Of 29,000 or so clones listed, roughly 78% are singletons. Sequencing was done on a sample of Siglec-9- CD8+ T cells sorted from blood. The receptors come from a human donor in good health.

The chain has TRBV9 and TRBJ2-3; 14 bases line up with TRBD2. The germline V gene has CDR1 SGDLS and CDR2 YYNGEE. The V gene end was trimmed by 7 bases and the J gene end by 6 bases; junction bases not matched to a gene: 10. The CDR3 has 16 amino acids. The CDR3 loop reads CASSVGTSGSSDTQYF. The CDR3 region has the DNA TGTGCCAGCTCTGTGGGGACTAGCGGGAGTTCGGATACGCAGTATTTT.

This sequence joins TRBV10-3 and TRBJ1-2; perhaps TRBD1 as D (5 bases). V lost 8 bases, J lost 0 bases, and 16 bases lay in between. Germline V lookup: CDR1 ENHRY, CDR2 SYGVKD. This CDR3 is 15 amino acids long. The CDR3 reads CAIVDSPYSNYGYTF. The CDR3, as DNA: TGTGCCATCGTAGACAGCCCTTACTCTAACTATGGCTACACCTTC.

V gene TRBV9 combines with J gene TRBJ2-1, with TRBD1 identical over 8 bases. The length of the CDR3 is 15 residues. With 3 bases clipped from V and 7 bases from J, the junction kept 9 bases outside the gene matches. Germline V gives CDR1 SGDLS, CDR2 YYNGEE. CDR3 amino acids: CASSAGGGPGNEQFF. CDR3 in DNA: TGTGCCAGCAGCGCAGGGGGCGGCCCGGGGAATGAGCAGTTCTTC.